This T cell receptor (beta chain) was sequenced for a study of blood T cell repertoires in COVID-19. Study information: Acute-phase and convalescent COVID-19 samples originated in the United States, Italy and Spain. Sources were T cells, B-cell-depleted T cells, or PBMCs; the material itself was cDNA or gDNA.

Study processing details: Quantification of nucleated cells was approximated via reference gene primer amplification. Clones were read by immunoSEQ multiplex PCR, and TCRdb kept only the in-frame ones, dropping some. V, J and clone size are those of that table, while D and trimming were read from the DNA. Of about 62,000 clones detected, more than 80% appear once; the ten largest clones hold 1.3%. The germline V gene has CDR1 MGHRA and CDR2 YSYEKL. The V end lost 3 bases, the J end lost 2 bases, and 10 bases lay between the germline ends. The CDR3 consists of 14 residues. Sequencing was done on a sample of peripheral blood. This clonotype originated in a woman older than 75 with acute or convalescent COVID-19. This rearrangement joins TRBV4-1 to TRBJ1-2; tentatively, D is TRBD1 (5 bases). The CDR3 DNA reads TGCGCCAGCAGCCAGGGGGGTGCGAACTATGGCTACACCTTC. Its protein product is CASSQGGANYGYTF.